This TCR beta chain was identified in a study of identifying expanded T cells in peripheral blood. Study-wide results and limits: Approximately 1.1 clones differed between technical replicates, versus approximately 17 and 20 over time.

Concerning this clone: Its antigen is not identified.

Germline values: CDR1 ENHRY, CDR2 SYGVKD. V shed 6 bases and J 9 bases; nucleotides not matched to a gene: 7. The CDR3 runs to 14 residues. Profiling relied on immunoSEQ multiplex PCR, and the TCRdb table lists in-frame clones only, not all of them. The profile shows about 58,000 clones, about 85% of them singletons. This clonotype was sampled from a person between 18 and 75 years old in good health. Sequencing input: blood. This rearrangement joins TRBV10-3 to TRBJ2-7, with 14 positions matching TRBD2. This CDR3 is CAIRTSGGEKGQYF. The CDR3 DNA follows: TGTGCCATCAGGACTAGCGGGGGGGAGAAGGGGCAGTACTTC.